This T cell receptor (beta chain) originates from a study of cytomegalovirus exposure and HLA in healthy donors. Study outcomes and limitations: Using the classifier, cytomegalovirus status was reportedly diagnosed with high specificity and sensitivity.

Vbeta (60) and Jbeta (13) primers were used in the PCR. This table comes from immunoSEQ multiplex PCR, and its TCRdb copy is limited to in-frame clones, with some not included. This sample has 150,000 to 200,000 clones, with 68% found just once. For this clone: Its matching antigen is unknown.

V was clipped by 1 base and J by 5 bases; unmatched bases: 5. This CDR3 has 14 residues. Germline CDR1 SGHKS, CDR2 YYEKEE (reference sequence). The TCR was taken from a man between 50 and 59 years old in good health and CMV-seronegative. V gene TRBV5-5 combines with J gene TRBJ1-1; 7 nucleotides align to TRBD1. The material sequenced was PBMCs. CDR3 loop: CASSLKGGGTEAFF. Here the CDR3 DNA reads TGTGCCAGCAGCTTGAAAGGGGGCGGGACTGAAGCTTTCTTT.